Sequencing of this T cell receptor beta chain was carried out in a study of blood T cell repertoires in COVID-19. Study as a whole: Sites in the United States, Italy and Spain provided acute and convalescent COVID-19 samples. The cDNA or gDNA used as material had been derived from T cells, B-cell-depleted T cells, or PBMCs.

Germline lookup yields CDR1 SGHAT and CDR2 FQNNGV. V was pared by 5 bases and J by 7 bases, with 13 bases of the junction left unmatched. The CDR3 is 15 residues long. Participants had their cohort set by participant-reported clinical history. Recovered status applied to Cohort 3 donors who had two consecutive negative PCRs. It also applied to those with clearance or with symptom resolution. The table came from immunoSEQ multiplex PCR; TCRdb's copy has only in-frame clones and leaves some out. The repertoire consists of 170,000 or so clones, with approximately 88% occurring once and the leading ten covering roughly 8.6%.

The gene calls are TRBV11-2 and TRBJ1-1; TRBD1 matches at 7 bases. The specimen was PBMCs or T cells enriched from blood (not recorded which). The TCR sequence derives from a woman under 30 who had recovered from COVID-19. CDR3 amino acids: CASSPSSGTAIEAFF. The CDR3 DNA follows: TGTGCCAGCAGCCCTTCTTCCGGGACAGCAATTGAAGCTTTCTTT.